This entry lists 19 T cell receptor beta chains sequenced from one sample in a study of CD4 and CD8 cells across lung adenocarcinoma regions. In TCRdb, the PCR reads were re-called with MiXCR into one record per CDR3 protein. The table shows more than 4,000 distinct CDR3 sequences, with 45% occurring only once. Sequencing was done on a sample of CD4+ T cells from the margin of a lung tumor. The source is a female donor with lung adenocarcinoma. The CD4 and CD8 labels of this study may be unreliable.

The table lists this clonotype with many counts. This sequence joins TRBV27 and TRBJ2-1; TRBD2 agrees at 13 bases. The V gene end was trimmed by 6 bases and the J gene end by 5 bases; junction bases not matched to a gene: 4. Per the germline V gene, CDR1 is MNHEY and CDR2 is SMNVEV (reference sequence). This CDR3 contains 15 residues. CDR3: CASRSGTSGNNEQFF. CDR3 sequence (DNA): TGTGCCAGCAGATCCGGGACTAGCGGGAACAATGAGCAGTTCTTC.

This clonotype was detected a few times. The V call is TRBV4-1, the J call TRBJ1-2; the D gene is possibly TRBD1 (5 bases). The CDR3 sequence is 15 residues long. The germline CDR1 and CDR2 sequences are MGHRA and YSYEKL. Trimming took 2 bases from V and 3 from J, leaving 13 bases between them. CDR3 amino acids: CASSQWRTNDYGYTF. DNA for the CDR3: TGCGCCAGCAGCCAATGGAGGACAAATGACTATGGCTACACCTTC.

The chain has TRBV6-1 and TRBJ2-5; 7 bases are a match to TRBD2. J was trimmed by 11 bases and V by 6 bases; bases with no gene match: 15. Per germline, CDR1 MNHNS and CDR2 SASEGT. The CDR3 runs to 14 residues. As DNA, the CDR3 is TGTGCCAGCAGGGGGGAGGGACGCCGATGCGCGCAGTACTTC. Translated: CASRGEGRRCAQYF.

Remarks on this clonotype: One base away lies a much larger clone, so this may be a sequencing read error. The CDR3 is CASSYSGSLVEGGWYEQFF. The CDR3 DNA reads TGTGCCAGCAGTTACTCGGGTTCCCTCGTTGAGGGAGGGTGGTACGAGCAGTTCTTC. This chain links TRBV6-5 with TRBJ2-1; 7 nucleotides align to TRBD2. This CDR3 contains 19 residues. The germline V gene encodes CDR1 MNHEY and CDR2 SVGAGI. J gave up 10 bases and V 0 bases, and 21 bases lay outside the gene matches.

The V gene is TRBV6-1, the J gene TRBJ1-2, with TRBD1 as a possible D gene (5 bases). CDR1 is MNHNS, CDR2 SASEGT, per germline. V dropped 1 base and J dropped 12 bases, with 6 bases sitting between them. The CDR3 length is 10 residues. The CDR3 spells CASSEGDDTF. The CDR3 nucleotides are TGTGCCAGCAGTGAAGGGGACGACACCTTC.

This clonotype showed up just a few times. The genes are TRBV6-1 and TRBJ2-1; 9 bases line up with TRBD2. Trimming cost V 7 bases and J 0 bases; bases outside gene matches: 25. CDR1 is MNHNS and CDR2 is SASEGT in the germline V gene. The CDR3 is 22 residues long. The CDR3 DNA follows: TGTGCCAGCAACCCTCAAGGGCGTGGGGCGGGAGGGCGGGAAAGCTCCTACAATGAGCAGTTCTTC. Translation: CASNPQGRGAGGRESSYNEQFF.

The rearrangement joins TRBV6-5 to TRBJ2-1; no reliable D call. V was pared by 4 bases and J by 2 bases, with 12 bases between. This CDR3 is 15 amino acids long. CDR1 is MNHEY, CDR2 SVGAGI, per germline. CDR3 protein: CASSLAPATYNEQFF. Here the CDR3 DNA reads TGTGCCAGCAGTTTGGCACCAGCCACCTACAATGAGCAGTTCTTC.

This chain connects TRBV7-6 to TRBJ2-3; no firm D call. This CDR3 comprises 17 residues. Germline CDR1 and CDR2: SGHVS and FNYEAQ. With 1 base removed from V and 7 bases from J, the gap between germline ends came to 21 bases. The CDR3 sequence is CASSLVLGQAAQHTQYF. The CDR3 DNA is TGTGCCAGCAGCTTAGTCTTAGGGCAGGCTGCACAGCATACGCAGTATTTT.

This clonotype is medium-sized (0.01 to 0.1%) by share. The chain employs TRBV6-1 and TRBJ2-3; 12 bases fit TRBD1. The germline V gene encodes CDR1 MNHNS and CDR2 SASEGT. J was trimmed by 4 bases and V by 6 bases; bases with no gene match: 2. This CDR3 is 14 amino acids long. Here the CDR3 reads CASRGTGGPDTQYF. CDR3 nucleotide sequence: TGTGCCAGCAGAGGGACAGGGGGCCCAGATACGCAGTATTTT.

With respect to this clonotype: A much larger clone lies a single base off, so this may be a read error. The rearrangement uses TRBV4-1 and TRBJ2-7; D is uncertain. The CDR3 extends over 15 amino acids. Looked up from germline, CDR1 is MGHRA and CDR2 is YSYEKL. The V end lost 1 base, the J end lost 7 bases, and 17 bases lay between the germline ends. CDR3 residues: CASSQGIIERNEQYF. The CDR3 coding sequence is TGCGCCAGCAGCCAAGGGATTATAGAGAGGAATGAGCAGTACTTC.

On this clonotype: At one end the junction does not follow the germline gene, possibly because of a read error. The chain couples TRBV27 to TRBJ2-5; TRBD2 matches at 9 bases. Germline V lookup: CDR1 MNHEY, CDR2 SMNVEV (reference sequence). The CDR3 totals 13 residues. The CDR3 bases are TGTGCCAGCAGTGGAAGACTAGCGGAGACGCAGTACTTC. Its translation: CASSGRLAETQYF.

Only a few counts were recorded for this clonotype. CDR3 nucleotides: TGTGCCAGCAGCCCCCCGCCGGGGTTGGAGACCCAGTACTTC. Translated, it gives CASSPPPGLETQYF. The V call is TRBV7-2, the J call TRBJ2-5; weak D call: TRBD2 (5 bases). The germline gives CDR1 SGHTA, CDR2 FQGNSA. This CDR3 is 14 amino acids long. Between the trimmed V and J ends, which lost 5 bases and 5 bases, there was a span of 15 bases.

This chain connects TRBV6-5 to TRBJ1-6; tentative D call: TRBD1 (6 bases). Trimming shortened V by 0 bases and J by 5 bases, and 11 bases separated the two germline ends. This CDR3 region has 16 residues. From germline, CDR1 is MNHEY and CDR2 SVGAGI. CDR3 in amino acids: CASSYSAGVHNSPLHF. The CDR3 DNA reads as TGTGCCAGCAGTTACTCCGCAGGGGTCCATAATTCACCCCTCCACTTT.

This clonotype occurred a few times. The chain recombines TRBV24-1 with TRBJ2-1, with TRBD2 matching over 8 bases. The trim removed 1 base at V and 3 bases at J, leaving 1 base unmatched. From germline, CDR1 is KGHDR and CDR2 SFDVKD. This CDR3 is 15 amino acids long. In DNA form, the CDR3 reads TGTGCCACCAGTGATTTAGCGGGAGACTACAATGAGCAGTTCTTC. This gives the protein CATSDLAGDYNEQFF.

By sample share, this clonotype is medium-sized. The rearrangement joins TRBV6-1 to TRBJ2-5, with 13 bases identical to TRBD2. The J call may be faulty, since TRBJ2-7 better matches the DNA end. From germline, CDR1 is MNHNS and CDR2 SASEGT. The CDR3 has 17 amino acids. CDR3 sequence: CASSTPRTSGSTYEQYF. The DNA of the CDR3 is TGTGCCAGCAGTACCCCACGGACTAGCGGGAGTACCTACGAGCAGTACTTC.

This clonotype was detected many times. The chain combines TRBV12-3 or TRBV12-4 with TRBJ2-7, with TRBD1 matching over 8 bases. The CDR3 covers 15 residues. The junction had 7 bases not matched to a gene; V was cut back by 4 bases and J by 2 bases. In nucleotides, the CDR3 is TGTGCCAGCAGTTGGGGTCTACAGGGGGCCTACGAGCAGTACTTC. Translated, it gives CASSWGLQGAYEQYF.

This clonotype occurred once. This sequence joins TRBV30 and TRBJ2-1; D remains unclear. The CDR3 spans 12 residues. Germline values: CDR1 GTSNPN, CDR2 SVGIG (reference sequence). The ends were cut back, 0 bases at V and 10 bases at J, with 10 bases in the middle. CDR3 nucleotides: TGTGCCTGGAGTGTTTCCACTGGAGAGCAGTTCTTC. This encodes CAWSVSTGEQFF.

The CDR3 reads CASSYGWASGINEQYF. The CDR3 nucleotides read TGTGCCAGCAGTTACGGTTGGGCTAGCGGGATAAACGAGCAGTACTTC. V and J are TRBV6-5 and TRBJ2-5; the match to TRBD2 covers 9 bases. The J call could be wrong; TRBJ2-7 is a better fit for the DNA end. The CDR3 loop spans 16 amino acids. Per germline, CDR1 MNHEY and CDR2 SVGAGI.

A note on this clonotype: A clone one base away is much larger, so this may be a read error. The CDR3 DNA reads TGTGCCAGCAGTTTAGTAGGGCAGCAAGAGACCCAGTTCTTC. Amino acid sequence: CASSLVGQQETQFF. The chain links TRBV12-3 or TRBV12-4 to TRBJ2-1, with D uncertain. Trimming took off 1 base at V and 13 bases at J, with 17 bases between the two ends. This CDR3 is built from 14 residues.